The 6 T cell receptor beta chains listed next were all sequenced from one sample in a study of monozygotic twins with inflammatory bowel disease (dated by TCRdb to between 2019 and 2020). The library relied on 5' RACE. Instrument used: Illumina HiSeq 2500. The reads, reprocessed by TCRdb, yield one row per CDR3 protein sequence and no DNA. The sample table holds some 99,000 distinct CDR3 sequences. The top ten clones comprise 9.5% to 15% of the sample. The sequenced material came from blood. The source of these receptors is a human donor with ulcerative colitis or Crohn's disease, or a healthy co-twin of an affected twin (not recorded which).

This chain uses TRBV12-3 or TRBV12-4 with TRBJ1-3. The CDR3 is 16 residues long. The CDR3: CASSFAGSMGGNTIYF.

The chain employs TRBV14 and TRBJ1-5; the TCRdb call, TRBD1, lacks DNA for checking. Germline CDR1 SGHDN, CDR2 FVKESK. This CDR3 region has 18 residues. The CDR3 loop reads CASSQEGQEKDSNQPQHF.

The V gene is TRBV6-5, the J gene TRBJ1-1. The germline CDR1 and CDR2 sequences are MNHEY and SVGAGI. The CDR3 has 13 residues. CDR3 region: CASSSGVWTEAFF.

The chain carries TRBV5-5 and TRBJ2-5; TCRdb lists TRBD1, though no DNA is available to test this call. Germline V CDR1 and CDR2: SGHKS, YYEKEE (reference sequence). This CDR3 has 15 residues. The CDR3 protein is CASSLALGQGETQYF. The full variable domain, its missing parts supplied by reference TRBV5-5 and TRBJ2-5, is DAGVTQSPTHLIKTRGQQVTLRCSPISGHKSVSWYQQVLGQGPQFIFQYYEKEERGRGNFPDRFSARQFPNYSSELNVNALLLGDSALYLCASSLALGQGETQYFGPGTRLLVL.

The chain is built from TRBV5-4 and TRBJ2-7; the TCRdb D gene call, TRBD1, has no DNA to confirm it. The CDR3 is 15 residues long. Germline CDR1 and CDR2: SGHNT and YYREEE (reference sequence). CDR3 region: CASSLGPGGFYEQYF.

The CDR3 loop reads CASSRDRVYNEQFF. J is TRBJ2-1 and V is TRBV12-3 or TRBV12-4; TCRdb calls TRBD1, which cannot be checked without DNA. This CDR3 has 14 amino acids.